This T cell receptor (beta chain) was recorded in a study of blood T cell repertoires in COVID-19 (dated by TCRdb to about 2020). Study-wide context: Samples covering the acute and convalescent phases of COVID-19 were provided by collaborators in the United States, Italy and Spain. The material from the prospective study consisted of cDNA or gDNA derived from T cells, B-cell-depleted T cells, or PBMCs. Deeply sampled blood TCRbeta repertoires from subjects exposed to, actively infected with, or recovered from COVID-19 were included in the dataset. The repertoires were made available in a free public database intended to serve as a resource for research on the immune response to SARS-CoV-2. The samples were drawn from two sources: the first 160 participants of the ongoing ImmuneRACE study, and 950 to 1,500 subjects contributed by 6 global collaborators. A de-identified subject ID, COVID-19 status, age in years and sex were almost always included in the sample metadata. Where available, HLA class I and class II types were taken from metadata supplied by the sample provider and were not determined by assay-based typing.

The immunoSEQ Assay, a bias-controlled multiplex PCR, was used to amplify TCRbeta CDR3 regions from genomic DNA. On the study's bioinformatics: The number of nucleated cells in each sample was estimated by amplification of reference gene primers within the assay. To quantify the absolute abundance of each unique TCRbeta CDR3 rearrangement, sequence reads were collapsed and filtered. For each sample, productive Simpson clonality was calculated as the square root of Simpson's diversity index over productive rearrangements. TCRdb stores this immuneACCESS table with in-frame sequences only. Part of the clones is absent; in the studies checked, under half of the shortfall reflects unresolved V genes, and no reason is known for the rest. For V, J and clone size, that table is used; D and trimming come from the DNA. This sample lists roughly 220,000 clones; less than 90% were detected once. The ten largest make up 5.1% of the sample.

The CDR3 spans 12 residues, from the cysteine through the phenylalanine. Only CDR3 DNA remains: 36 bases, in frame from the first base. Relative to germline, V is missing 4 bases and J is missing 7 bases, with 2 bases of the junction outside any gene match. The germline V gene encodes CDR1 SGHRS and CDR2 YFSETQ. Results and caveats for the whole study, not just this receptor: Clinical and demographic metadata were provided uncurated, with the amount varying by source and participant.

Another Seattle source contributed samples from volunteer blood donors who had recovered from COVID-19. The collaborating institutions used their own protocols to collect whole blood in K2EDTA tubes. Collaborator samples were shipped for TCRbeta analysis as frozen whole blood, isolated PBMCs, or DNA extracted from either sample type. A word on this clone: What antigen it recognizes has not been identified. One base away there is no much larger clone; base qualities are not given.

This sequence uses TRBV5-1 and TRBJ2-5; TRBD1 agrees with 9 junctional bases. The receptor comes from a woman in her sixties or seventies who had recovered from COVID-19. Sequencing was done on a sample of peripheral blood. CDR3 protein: CASSPGQGTQYF. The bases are TGCGCCAGCAGCCCGGGACAGGGGACCCAGTACTTC.